This section outlines one T cell receptor (beta chain) sequence together with its context. Its matching antigen is unknown. Before sequencing took place, the ViraFEST assay used viral peptide pools to expand antigen-specific CD4+ T cells. A 10-day culture period preceded the isolation of CD4+ T cells. Each participant was administered two doses of either the BNT162b2 or the mRNA-1273 vaccine. The data were taken from a study of vaccination effects on CD4 cells after COVID-19. TCRdb's copy holds only in-frame clones and misses some; the assay was immunoSEQ multiplex PCR. The sample records some 34,000 clones, approximately 78% being singletons. Losses at the gene ends were 5 bases for V and 8 bases for J; bases not matched to a gene: 25. Germline assignment: CDR1 SGHNT and CDR2 YYREEE (reference sequence). The length of the CDR3 is 19 residues. General observations from the study: The study enrolled few convalescent patients and sampled no early post-infection timepoints.

Sequencing used CD4+ T cells from PBMCs cultured with HCoV-NL63 spike peptides, obtained after COVID-19 vaccination. This clonotype originated in a human donor who received a COVID-19 vaccine. Some clones in this sample may be carry-over from other donors' samples. The J gene is TRBJ1-2, the V gene TRBV5-4; TRBD1 agrees at 9 bases. CDR3 in DNA: TGTGCCAGCAGGGGATCCATAAATCGGACAGGGGATCATGGTTCGGGCTACACCTTC. Amino acids: CASRGSINRTGDHGSGYTF.